This entry lists 18 T cell receptor beta chains sequenced from one sample in a study of T cell clusters in autoimmune cytopenias. Each sample's input was 250 ng genomic DNA, 38,000 or so genome equivalents. One tube held mixed TRB-A and TRB-B primer pools for touch-down PCR. TCRdb reprocessed the multiplex PCR reads and keeps a single row for each CDR3 protein, giving no DNA. Found here are about 10,000 distinct CDR3 sequences; the top ten clones hold under 25%. The same data also contributed to another study, on T cell repertoires in aging, cancer and after chemotherapy.

The specimen was peripheral blood. All receptors derive from a human donor in good health.

The V and J genes are TRBV5-4 and TRBJ2-5; TCRdb's assignment of TRBD2 cannot be checked, as there is no DNA. Germline CDR1 reads SGHNT; CDR2 reads YYREEE (reference sequence). The CDR3 extends over 14 amino acids. The CDR3: CASSPTSGGETQYF.

The CDR3 loop is CASSQTSGNTIYF. The chain employs TRBV7-6 and TRBJ1-3. This CDR3 contains 13 residues. The germline V gene has CDR1 SGHVS and CDR2 FNYEAQ.

V is TRBV6-4 and J is TRBJ2-1; checking the TCRdb D call of TRBD1 is not possible without DNA. Germline lookup yields CDR1 MRHNA and CDR2 SNTAGT. CDR3 size: 15 residues. The CDR3 loop is CASSDGGLGMDEQFF.

The gene calls are TRBV6-1 and TRBJ2-7; no DNA is available, so the TRBD1 call from TCRdb remains unchecked. Germline assignment: CDR1 MNHNS and CDR2 SASEGT. The CDR3 runs to 14 residues. The CDR3 spells CASSVHGGSYEQYF.

J is TRBJ1-2 and V is TRBV19; TCRdb's D call of TRBD1 is untestable without DNA. The CDR3 sequence is 12 residues long. The germline V gene encodes CDR1 LNHDA and CDR2 SQIVND (reference sequence). This CDR3 is CASRTGTGGYTF. Full variable domain (outside the CDR3, taken from reference TRBV19 and TRBJ1-2): DGGITQSPKYLFRKEGQNVTLSCEQNLNHDAMYWYRQDPGQGLRLIYYSQIVNDFQKGDIAEGYSVSREKKESFPLTVTSAQKNPTAFYLCASRTGTGGYTFGSGTRLTVV.

V gene TRBV20-1 combines with J gene TRBJ2-3; TCRdb reports TRBD1, a call that lacks DNA to check it against. The CDR3 runs 14 residues. The V gene's germline CDR1 is DFQATT and CDR2 SNEGSKA (reference sequence). CDR3 in amino acids: CSAPDREGTDTQYF.

The chain uses TRBV7-6 and TRBJ1-3; as DNA is missing, the TRBD1 call by TCRdb cannot be tested. CDR1 and CDR2 (germline): SGHVS, FNYEAQ. The CDR3 sequence is 16 residues long. The CDR3 reads CASSPSGRASGNTIYF. Full variable domain (missing parts from reference TRBV7-6 and TRBJ1-3): GAGVSQSPRYKVTKRGQDVALRCDPISGHVSLYWYRQALGQGPEFLTYFNYEAQQDKSGLPNDRFSAERPEGSISTLTIQRTEQRDSAMYRCASSPSGRASGNTIYFGEGSWLTVV.

This clonotype is identified as medium-sized from frequency. The chain is built from TRBV27 and TRBJ2-5; TCRdb's D gene call, TRBD1, goes unchecked for lack of DNA. CDR3 length equals 16 residues. Germline CDR1 MNHEY, CDR2 SMNVEV (reference sequence). The chain's CDR3 is CASSRIRGGAEETQYF.

This rearrangement joins TRBV20-1 to TRBJ2-7; TCRdb reports TRBD2, a call that lacks DNA to check it against. The CDR3 sequence is 13 residues long. Germline V gene data show CDR1 as DFQATT and CDR2 as SNEGSKA (reference sequence). CDR3: CSARSGRAYEQYF.

The chain joins TRBV15 to TRBJ1-1. Germline V CDR1 and CDR2: LNHNV, YYDKDF (reference sequence). The CDR3 spans 12 residues. CDR3: CATSRGTTEAFF.

The chain recombines TRBV5-6 with TRBJ2-3. This CDR3 is built from 12 residues. Germline values: CDR1 SGHDT, CDR2 YYEEEE. CDR3 sequence reads: CASSVTTDTQYF.

The chain employs TRBV7-2 and TRBJ2-2; TCRdb names TRBD1, which stays unverified in the absence of DNA. This CDR3 has 15 residues. Germline CDR1 is SGHTA and CDR2 is FQGNSA. Here the CDR3 reads CASSPGGTVTGELFF.

This chain connects TRBV6-5 to TRBJ1-1; absent DNA, TCRdb's TRBD1 call cannot be checked. This CDR3 is built from 15 residues. Germline lookup yields CDR1 MNHEY and CDR2 SVGAGI. The CDR3 loop reads CASRPGTASNTEAFF.

The V gene is TRBV7-3, the J gene TRBJ2-1; no DNA is available, so the TRBD2 call from TCRdb remains unchecked. This CDR3 has 15 residues. Looked up from germline, CDR1 is SGHTA and CDR2 is FQGTGA. CDR3 residues: CASSLIAGGLNEQFF. Full variable domain (outside the CDR3, taken from reference TRBV7-3 and TRBJ2-1): GAGVSQTPSNKVTEKGKYVELRCDPISGHTALYWYRQSLGQGPEFLIYFQGTGAADDSGLPNDRFFAVRPEGSVSTLKIQRTERGDSAVYLCASSLIAGGLNEQFFGPGTRLTVL.

This clonotype is labeled medium-sized based on frequency. The CDR3 protein is CASSLQHYPGQGINEQYF. The chain carries TRBV19 and TRBJ2-7; TCRdb calls TRBD1, which cannot be checked without DNA. The length of the CDR3 is 18 residues. Germline-derived CDR1 and CDR2 are LNHDA and SQIVND (reference sequence). Drawing the rest from reference TRBV19 and TRBJ2-7, the complete variable domain is DGGITQSPKYLFRKEGQNVTLSCEQNLNHDAMYWYRQDPGQGLRLIYYSQIVNDFQKGDIAEGYSVSREKKESFPLTVTSAQKNPTAFYLCASSLQHYPGQGINEQYFGPGTRLTVT.

This clonotype is identified as medium-sized (0.01 to 0.1%) from frequency. The CDR3 here is CASSSPGGRAQYF. The chain carries TRBV5-4 and TRBJ2-5; TCRdb gives TRBD2 as the D gene, but with no DNA this cannot be confirmed. CDR3 size: 13 residues. The V gene's germline CDR1 is SGHNT and CDR2 YYREEE (reference sequence).

The genes are TRBV19 and TRBJ2-7; TCRdb's D call of TRBD2 is untestable without DNA. CDR1 is LNHDA, CDR2 SQIVND, per germline (reference sequence). The CDR3 consists of 14 residues. CDR3 region: CASGKSGTALEQYF.

The V call is TRBV5-1, the J call TRBJ2-2. CDR1 SGHRS and CDR2 YFSETQ come from the germline V gene. CDR3 length: 14 residues. The chain's CDR3 is CASSPTTSQGELFF. Full variable domain (remainder filled in from reference TRBV5-1 and TRBJ2-2): KAGVTQTPRYLIKTRGQQVTLSCSPISGHRSVSWYQQTPGQGLQFLFEYFSETQRNKGNFPGRFSGRQFSNSRSEMNVSTLELGDSALYLCASSPTTSQGELFFGEGSRLTVL.